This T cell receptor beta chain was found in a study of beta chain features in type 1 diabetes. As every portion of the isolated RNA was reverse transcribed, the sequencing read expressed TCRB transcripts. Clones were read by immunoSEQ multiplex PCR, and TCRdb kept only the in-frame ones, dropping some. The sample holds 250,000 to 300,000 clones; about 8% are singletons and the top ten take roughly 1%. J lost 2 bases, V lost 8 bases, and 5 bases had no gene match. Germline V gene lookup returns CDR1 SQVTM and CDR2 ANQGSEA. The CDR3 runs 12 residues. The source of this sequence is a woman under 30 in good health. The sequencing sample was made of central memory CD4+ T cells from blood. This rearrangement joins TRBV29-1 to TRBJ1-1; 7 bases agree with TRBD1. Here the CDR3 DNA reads TGCAGCACCGACAGGGAAAACACTGAAGCTTTCTTT. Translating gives CSTDRENTEAFF.